Listed below are T cell receptor beta chains from one sample, sequenced in a study of regulatory T cells in long-lasting Graves disease. TCRdb re-called the multiplex PCR reads through MiXCR, storing one row per CDR3 protein. The sample shows about 460,000 distinct CDR3 sequences, around 13% of them seen only once. This sample also belongs to another study, concerning T cells in Graves' hyperthyroidism and ophthalmopathy.

The specimen was peripheral blood mononuclear cells (PBMCs), collected at new diagnosis, from a patient treated with antithyroid drugs. Source of these receptors: a woman in her fifties or sixties with Graves disease. Each CDR3 is given with its conserved first and last residue. The order of the fields is V gene, D gene, J gene, CDR3 length, clone size, CDR3 protein, CDR3 DNA. The D gene is left open where the match is weak. Clone size appears in some rows only: once, few, many, or a class for an expanded clone.

v_call: TRBV18
d_call: TRBD1
j_call: TRBJ1-5
cdr3_length: 15
clone_size: many
cdr3_aa: CASSPTGQENQPQHF
cdr3_nt: TGTGCCAGCTCACCAACGGGACAGGAGAATCAGCCCCAGCATTTT

v_call: TRBV3-1
d_call: TRBD2
j_call: TRBJ2-1
cdr3_length: 16
clone_size: -
cdr3_aa: CASSHLLAGGSNEQFF
cdr3_nt: TGTGCCAGCAGCCATCTGCTAGCGGGAGGGTCGAATGAGCAGTTCTTC

v_call: TRBV11-2
d_call: -
j_call: TRBJ2-2
cdr3_length: 15
clone_size: many
cdr3_aa: CASSLISGFAGELFF
cdr3_nt: TGTGCCAGCAGCTTAATATCAGGGTTCGCCGGGGAGCTGTTTTTT

v_call: TRBV5-1
d_call: TRBD1
j_call: TRBJ1-2
cdr3_length: 15
clone_size: many
cdr3_aa: CASSRGQGAFDGYTF
cdr3_nt: TGCGCCAGCAGCCGTGGACAGGGGGCATTTGATGGCTACACCTTC

v_call: TRBV3-1
d_call: -
j_call: TRBJ1-2
cdr3_length: 13
clone_size: many
cdr3_aa: CASSQDLQPGYTF
cdr3_nt: TGTGCCAGCAGCCAAGATTTGCAGCCTGGCTACACCTTC

v_call: TRBV29-1
d_call: -
j_call: TRBJ2-3
cdr3_length: 12
clone_size: many
cdr3_aa: CSVLSGTDTQYF
cdr3_nt: TGCAGCGTTCTGAGCGGCACAGATACGCAGTATTTT

v_call: TRBV28
d_call: TRBD1
j_call: TRBJ1-2
cdr3_length: 16
clone_size: -
cdr3_aa: CASSLGAAGGLPGLTF
cdr3_nt: TGTGCCAGCAGTTTAGGGGCAGCAGGGGGTCTCCCGGGTCTCACCTTC

v_call: TRBV4-1
d_call: -
j_call: TRBJ2-7
cdr3_length: 14
clone_size: -
cdr3_aa: CASSPTAVSYEQYF
cdr3_nt: TGCGCCAGCAGCCCGACAGCAGTCTCCTACGAGCAGTACTTC

v_call: TRBV11-2
d_call: -
j_call: TRBJ2-1
cdr3_length: 12
clone_size: many
cdr3_aa: CASGSSNNEQFF
cdr3_nt: TGTGCCAGCGGGAGTTCCAACAATGAGCAGTTCTTC

v_call: TRBV2
d_call: -
j_call: TRBJ2-7
cdr3_length: 16
clone_size: many
cdr3_aa: CASSEATGMVSYEQYF
cdr3_nt: TGTGCCAGCAGTGAAGCAACAGGGATGGTTTCCTACGAGCAGTACTTC

v_call: TRBV3-1
d_call: TRBD1
j_call: TRBJ2-5
cdr3_length: 16
clone_size: few
cdr3_aa: CASSQDLTGGYETQYF
cdr3_nt: TGTGCCAGCAGCCAAGACTTGACAGGGGGCTATGAGACCCAGTACTTC

v_call: TRBV7-7
d_call: -
j_call: TRBJ2-2
cdr3_length: 14
clone_size: -
cdr3_aa: CASSASQGFRELFF
cdr3_nt: TGTGCCAGCAGCGCAAGTCAGGGTTTCAGGGAGCTGTTTTTT

v_call: TRBV20-1
d_call: -
j_call: TRBJ2-7
cdr3_length: 13
clone_size: few
cdr3_aa: CSARVSNSYEQYF
cdr3_nt: TGCAGTGCTAGAGTTTCCAACTCCTACGAGCAGTACTTC

v_call: TRBV11-3
d_call: TRBD2
j_call: TRBJ2-3
cdr3_length: 17
clone_size: many
cdr3_aa: CASSLGLGGIGTDTQYF
cdr3_nt: TGTGCCAGCAGCTTAGGTTTGGGGGGGATTGGCACAGATACGCAGTATTTT

v_call: TRBV6-2/TRBV6-3
d_call: TRBD1
j_call: TRBJ1-5
cdr3_length: 18
clone_size: many
cdr3_aa: CASSEAWQGAFSNQPQHF
cdr3_nt: TGTGCCAGCAGTGAAGCCTGGCAGGGGGCTTTTAGCAATCAGCCCCAGCATTTT

v_call: TRBV2
d_call: -
j_call: TRBJ1-5
cdr3_length: 15
clone_size: few
cdr3_aa: CASSFFDSSNQPQHF
cdr3_nt: TGTGCCAGCAGCTTTTTCGACAGTAGCAATCAGCCCCAGCATTTT

v_call: TRBV5-6
d_call: TRBD1
j_call: TRBJ1-1
cdr3_length: 15
clone_size: -
cdr3_aa: CASSNGQVWGTEAFF
cdr3_nt: TGTGCCAGCAGCAATGGACAGGTTTGGGGCACTGAAGCTTTCTTT

v_call: TRBV12-3/TRBV12-4
d_call: TRBD1
j_call: TRBJ1-1
cdr3_length: 15
clone_size: many
cdr3_aa: CASSLRDRAGTEAFF
cdr3_nt: TGTGCCAGCAGCCTCCGGGACAGAGCCGGCACTGAAGCTTTCTTT

v_call: TRBV7-9
d_call: -
j_call: TRBJ2-1
cdr3_length: 14
clone_size: many
cdr3_aa: CASSLLGQYNEQFF
cdr3_nt: TGTGCCAGCAGCCTACTTGGACAGTACAATGAGCAGTTCTTC

v_call: TRBV7-3
d_call: -
j_call: TRBJ2-2
cdr3_length: 13
clone_size: few
cdr3_aa: CASSFRLAGELFF
cdr3_nt: TGTGCCAGCAGCTTCCGACTAGCCGGGGAGCTGTTTTTT

v_call: TRBV5-1
d_call: TRBD1
j_call: TRBJ2-5
cdr3_length: 15
clone_size: -
cdr3_aa: CASSLAGQGAETQYF
cdr3_nt: TGCGCCAGCAGCTTGGCCGGTCAGGGGGCAGAGACCCAGTACTTC

v_call: TRBV28
d_call: -
j_call: TRBJ2-7
cdr3_length: 12
clone_size: many
cdr3_aa: CASSFTYYEQYF
cdr3_nt: TGTGCCAGCAGTTTCACATACTACGAGCAGTACTTC

v_call: TRBV20-1
d_call: -
j_call: TRBJ2-5
cdr3_length: 14
clone_size: -
cdr3_aa: CSNSYGTAQETQYF
cdr3_nt: TGCAGTAACAGCTACGGGACCGCCCAAGAGACCCAGTACTTC

v_call: TRBV20-1
d_call: TRBD2
j_call: TRBJ2-7
cdr3_length: 15
clone_size: many
cdr3_aa: CSAREDQRGAYEQYF
cdr3_nt: TGCAGTGCTAGAGAGGATCAGCGGGGAGCCTACGAGCAGTACTTC

v_call: TRBV28
d_call: -
j_call: TRBJ1-5
cdr3_length: 14
clone_size: many
cdr3_aa: CASSSPGNNQPQHF
cdr3_nt: TGTGCCAGCAGTTCGCCCGGGAACAATCAGCCCCAGCATTTT

v_call: TRBV7-9
d_call: TRBD1
j_call: TRBJ2-7
cdr3_length: 13
clone_size: many
cdr3_aa: CASGDRGSYEQYF
cdr3_nt: TGTGCCAGTGGGGACAGGGGCTCCTACGAGCAGTACTTC

v_call: TRBV4-1
d_call: TRBD1
j_call: TRBJ2-7
cdr3_length: 15
clone_size: -
cdr3_aa: CASSQEGTGGYEQYF
cdr3_nt: TGCGCCAGCAGCCAAGAGGGGACAGGGGGATACGAGCAGTACTTC

v_call: TRBV28
d_call: TRBD1
j_call: TRBJ1-2
cdr3_length: 14
clone_size: many
cdr3_aa: CASTSPGQPDGYTF
cdr3_nt: TGTGCCAGCACCTCACCGGGACAGCCCGACGGCTACACCTTC

v_call: TRBV28
d_call: -
j_call: TRBJ2-7
cdr3_length: 14
clone_size: many
cdr3_aa: CASRADVWSYEQYF
cdr3_nt: TGTGCCAGCAGGGCCGACGTTTGGTCCTACGAGCAGTACTTC

v_call: TRBV28
d_call: -
j_call: TRBJ2-3
cdr3_length: 13
clone_size: many
cdr3_aa: CASSLPGGDTQYF
cdr3_nt: TGTGCCAGCAGTTTACCAGGGGGGGATACGCAGTATTTT

v_call: TRBV25-1
d_call: -
j_call: TRBJ1-4
cdr3_length: 13
clone_size: few
cdr3_aa: CASGQPGNEKLFF
cdr3_nt: TGTGCCAGCGGCCAGCCGGGTAATGAAAAACTGTTTTTT

v_call: TRBV12-3/TRBV12-4
d_call: -
j_call: TRBJ2-5
cdr3_length: 16
clone_size: many
cdr3_aa: CASSTGIGVYQETQYF
cdr3_nt: TGTGCCAGCAGTACAGGTATTGGGGTCTATCAAGAGACCCAGTACTTC

v_call: TRBV9
d_call: -
j_call: TRBJ2-1
cdr3_length: 13
clone_size: -
cdr3_aa: CASSAQGRDEQFF
cdr3_nt: TGTGCCAGCAGCGCACAGGGGAGGGATGAGCAGTTCTTC

v_call: TRBV6-1
d_call: TRBD1
j_call: TRBJ1-5
cdr3_length: 20
clone_size: many
cdr3_aa: CASSGGITGTGMSGNQPQHF
cdr3_nt: TGTGCCAGCTCCGGGGGCATAACCGGGACAGGGATGAGTGGCAATCAGCCCCAGCATTTT

v_call: TRBV29-1
d_call: TRBD2
j_call: TRBJ2-7
cdr3_length: 15
clone_size: many
cdr3_aa: CSVESSGSQTYEQYF
cdr3_nt: TGCAGCGTTGAAAGCAGCGGGAGCCAGACCTACGAGCAGTACTTC

v_call: TRBV2
d_call: -
j_call: TRBJ2-3
cdr3_length: 15
clone_size: few
cdr3_aa: CASNPGPTSTDTQYF
cdr3_nt: TGTGCCAGCAACCCGGGACCAACTAGCACAGATACGCAGTATTTT

v_call: TRBV5-1
d_call: -
j_call: TRBJ2-2
cdr3_length: 15
clone_size: many
cdr3_aa: CASSLAGHGTGELFF
cdr3_nt: TGCGCCAGCAGCTTAGCGGGACACGGGACCGGGGAGCTGTTTTTT

v_call: TRBV29-1
d_call: TRBD1
j_call: TRBJ2-7
cdr3_length: 12
clone_size: -
cdr3_aa: CSLRDRGYEQYF
cdr3_nt: TGCAGCCTTAGGGACAGGGGCTACGAGCAGTACTTC

v_call: TRBV28
d_call: -
j_call: TRBJ1-4
cdr3_length: 14
clone_size: -
cdr3_aa: CASSLAELDEKLFF
cdr3_nt: TGTGCCAGCAGTTTAGCAGAGCTCGATGAAAAACTGTTTTTT

v_call: TRBV5-1
d_call: -
j_call: TRBJ2-4
cdr3_length: 13
clone_size: many
cdr3_aa: CASQKNRENIQYF
cdr3_nt: TGCGCCAGTCAGAAGAACAGAGAAAACATTCAGTACTTC

v_call: TRBV5-1
d_call: -
j_call: TRBJ2-7
cdr3_length: 15
clone_size: few
cdr3_aa: CASSLGPGPTYEQYF
cdr3_nt: TGCGCCAGCAGCTTGGGGCCGGGGCCCACCTACGAGCAGTACTTC

v_call: TRBV4-2
d_call: TRBD2
j_call: TRBJ2-2
cdr3_length: 18
clone_size: -
cdr3_aa: CASSHGLAGLANTGELFF
cdr3_nt: TGTGCCAGCAGCCACGGACTAGCGGGACTCGCGAACACCGGGGAGCTGTTTTTT

v_call: TRBV19
d_call: TRBD1
j_call: TRBJ1-2
cdr3_length: 15
clone_size: few
cdr3_aa: CASSILQGANYGYTF
cdr3_nt: TGTGCCAGTAGTATCCTCCAGGGGGCTAACTATGGCTACACCTTC

v_call: TRBV30
d_call: TRBD1
j_call: TRBJ2-3
cdr3_length: 15
clone_size: many
cdr3_aa: CAWSVRQGATDTQYF
cdr3_nt: TGTGCCTGGAGTGTACGCCAGGGGGCAACAGATACGCAGTATTTT

v_call: TRBV2
d_call: TRBD2
j_call: TRBJ2-2
cdr3_length: 15
clone_size: many
cdr3_aa: CASSGLAINTGELFF
cdr3_nt: TGTGCCAGCAGTGGACTAGCGATAAACACCGGGGAGCTGTTTTTT

v_call: TRBV6-5
d_call: -
j_call: TRBJ1-5
cdr3_length: 13
clone_size: many
cdr3_aa: CASSYSGDQPQHF
cdr3_nt: TGTGCCAGCAGTTACTCGGGTGATCAGCCCCAGCATTTT

v_call: TRBV5-5
d_call: TRBD2
j_call: TRBJ2-1
cdr3_length: 15
clone_size: -
cdr3_aa: CASSPGSGEGVEQFF
cdr3_nt: TGTGCCAGCAGCCCTGGTAGCGGGGAGGGGGTTGAGCAGTTCTTC

v_call: TRBV7-3
d_call: TRBD2
j_call: TRBJ2-1
cdr3_length: 18
clone_size: many
cdr3_aa: CASSPGTSGRAGWNEQFF
cdr3_nt: TGTGCCAGCAGCCCCGGGACTAGCGGGAGGGCCGGATGGAATGAGCAGTTCTTC

v_call: TRBV4-1
d_call: -
j_call: TRBJ2-3
cdr3_length: 15
clone_size: -
cdr3_aa: CASSQDVGSTDTQYF
cdr3_nt: TGCGCCAGCAGCCAAGATGTCGGATCCACAGATACGCAGTATTTT

v_call: TRBV7-3
d_call: TRBD1
j_call: TRBJ2-7
cdr3_length: 13
clone_size: few
cdr3_aa: CASSPGQGHEQYF
cdr3_nt: TGTGCCAGCAGCCCCGGACAGGGTCACGAGCAGTACTTC

v_call: TRBV5-5
d_call: -
j_call: TRBJ2-1
cdr3_length: 15
clone_size: many
cdr3_aa: CASTPYARGNNEQFF
cdr3_nt: TGTGCCAGCACCCCGTACGCCCGGGGAAACAATGAGCAGTTCTTC

v_call: TRBV5-1
d_call: -
j_call: TRBJ1-4
cdr3_length: 16
clone_size: few
cdr3_aa: CASRPGSGATNEKLFF
cdr3_nt: TGCGCCAGCCGACCAGGTTCAGGAGCAACTAATGAAAAACTGTTTTTT

v_call: TRBV20-1
d_call: -
j_call: TRBJ2-1
cdr3_length: 13
clone_size: few
cdr3_aa: CSARVTRGGRQFF
cdr3_nt: TGCAGTGCTAGAGTGACCAGGGGCGGTCGACAGTTCTTC